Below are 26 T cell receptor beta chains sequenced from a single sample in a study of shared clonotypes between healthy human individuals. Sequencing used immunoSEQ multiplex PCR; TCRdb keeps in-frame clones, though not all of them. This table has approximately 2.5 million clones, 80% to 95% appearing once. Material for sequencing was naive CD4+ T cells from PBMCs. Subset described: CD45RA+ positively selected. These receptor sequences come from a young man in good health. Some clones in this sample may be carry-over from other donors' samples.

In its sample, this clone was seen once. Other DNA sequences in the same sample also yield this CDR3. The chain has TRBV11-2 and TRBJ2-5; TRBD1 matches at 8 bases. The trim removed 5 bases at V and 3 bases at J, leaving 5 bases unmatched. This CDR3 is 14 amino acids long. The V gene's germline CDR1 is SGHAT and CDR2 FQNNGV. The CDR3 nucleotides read TGTGCCAGCAGCCCCTGGACAGGGAAAGAGACCCAGTACTTC. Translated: CASSPWTGKETQYF.

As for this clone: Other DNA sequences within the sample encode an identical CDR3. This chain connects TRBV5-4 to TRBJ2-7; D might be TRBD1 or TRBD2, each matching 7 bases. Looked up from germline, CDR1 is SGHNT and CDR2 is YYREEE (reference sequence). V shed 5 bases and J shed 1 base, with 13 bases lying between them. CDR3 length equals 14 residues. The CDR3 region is CASSRQGGSYEQYF. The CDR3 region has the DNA TGTGCCAGCAGTCGACAGGGAGGGTCCTACGAGCAGTACTTC.

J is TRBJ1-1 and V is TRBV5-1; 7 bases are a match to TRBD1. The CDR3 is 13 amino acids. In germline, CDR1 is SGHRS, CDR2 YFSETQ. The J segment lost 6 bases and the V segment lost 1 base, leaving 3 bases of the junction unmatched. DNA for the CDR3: TGCGCCAGCAGCTTGTTTACAGGGGCTGAAGCTTTCTTT. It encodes CASSLFTGAEAFF.

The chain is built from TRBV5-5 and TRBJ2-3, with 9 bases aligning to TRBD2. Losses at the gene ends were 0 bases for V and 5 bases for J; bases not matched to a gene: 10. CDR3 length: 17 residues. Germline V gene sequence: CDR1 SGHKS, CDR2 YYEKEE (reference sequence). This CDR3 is CASSLVGSGSLKDTQYF. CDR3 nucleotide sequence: TGTGCCAGCAGCTTGGTGGGTAGCGGGAGCCTCAAAGATACGCAGTATTTT.

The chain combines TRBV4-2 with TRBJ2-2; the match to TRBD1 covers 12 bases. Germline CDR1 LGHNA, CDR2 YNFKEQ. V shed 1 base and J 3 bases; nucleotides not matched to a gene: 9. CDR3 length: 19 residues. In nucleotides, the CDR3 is TGTGCCAGCAGCCAAGTCCCGGGACAGGGGGCGGGGGACACCGGGGAGCTGTTTTTT. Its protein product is CASSQVPGQGAGDTGELFF.

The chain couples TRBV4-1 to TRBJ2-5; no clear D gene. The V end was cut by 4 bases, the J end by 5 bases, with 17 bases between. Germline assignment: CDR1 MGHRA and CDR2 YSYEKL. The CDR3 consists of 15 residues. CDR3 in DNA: TGCGCCAGCAGCCTTACGACTCGCGTCGGGGAGACCCAGTACTTC. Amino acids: CASSLTTRVGETQYF.

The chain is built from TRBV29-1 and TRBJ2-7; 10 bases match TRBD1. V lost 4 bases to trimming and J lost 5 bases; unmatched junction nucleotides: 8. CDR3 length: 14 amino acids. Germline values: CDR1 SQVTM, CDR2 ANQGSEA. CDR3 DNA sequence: TGCAGCGTTGGGTCGGGACAGGGGTTCGACGAGCAGTACTTC. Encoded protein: CSVGSGQGFDEQYF.

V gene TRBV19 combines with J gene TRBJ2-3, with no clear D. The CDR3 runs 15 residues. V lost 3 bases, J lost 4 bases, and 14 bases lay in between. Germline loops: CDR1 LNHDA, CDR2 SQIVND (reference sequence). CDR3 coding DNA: TGTGCCAGTAGTATTCAGATAGGCCCCCCAGATACGCAGTATTTT. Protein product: CASSIQIGPPDTQYF.

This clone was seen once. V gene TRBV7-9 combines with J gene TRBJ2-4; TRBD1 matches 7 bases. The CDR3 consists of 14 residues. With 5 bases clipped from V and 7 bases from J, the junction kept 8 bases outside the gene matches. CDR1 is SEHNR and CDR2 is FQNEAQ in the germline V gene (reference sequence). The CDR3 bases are TGTGCCAGCAGCCTCCAAGGGGGCCTGAACATTCAGTACTTC. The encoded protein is CASSLQGGLNIQYF.

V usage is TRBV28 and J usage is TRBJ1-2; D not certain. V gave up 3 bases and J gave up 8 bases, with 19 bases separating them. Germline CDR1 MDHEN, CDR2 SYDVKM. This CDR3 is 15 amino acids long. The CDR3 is CASSFRPDEGRGYTF. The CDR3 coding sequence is TGTGCCAGCAGTTTCCGGCCCGACGAAGGAAGGGGCTACACCTTC.

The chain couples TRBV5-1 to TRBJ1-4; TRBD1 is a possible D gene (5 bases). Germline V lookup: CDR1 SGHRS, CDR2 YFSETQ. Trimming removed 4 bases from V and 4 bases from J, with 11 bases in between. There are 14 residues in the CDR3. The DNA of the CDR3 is TGCGCCAGCAGCGGGGGGGACGTTAATGAAAAACTGTTTTTT. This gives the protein CASSGGDVNEKLFF. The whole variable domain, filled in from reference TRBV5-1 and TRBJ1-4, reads KAGVTQTPRYLIKTRGQQVTLSCSPISGHRSVSWYQQTPGQGLQFLFEYFSETQRNKGNFPGRFSGRQFSNSRSEMNVSTLELGDSALYLCASSGGDVNEKLFFGSGTQLSVL.

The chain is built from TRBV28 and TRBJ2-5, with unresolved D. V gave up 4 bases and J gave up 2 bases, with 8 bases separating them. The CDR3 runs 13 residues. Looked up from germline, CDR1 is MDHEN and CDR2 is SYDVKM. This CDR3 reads CASSYSFQETQYF. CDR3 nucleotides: TGTGCCAGCAGTTACAGCTTTCAAGAGACCCAGTACTTC. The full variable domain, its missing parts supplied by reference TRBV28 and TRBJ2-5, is DVKVTQSSRYLVKRTGEKVFLECVQDMDHENMFWYRQDPGLGLRLIYFSYDVKMKEKGDIPEGYSVSREKKERFSLILESASTNQTSMYLCASSYSFQETQYFGPGTRLLVL.

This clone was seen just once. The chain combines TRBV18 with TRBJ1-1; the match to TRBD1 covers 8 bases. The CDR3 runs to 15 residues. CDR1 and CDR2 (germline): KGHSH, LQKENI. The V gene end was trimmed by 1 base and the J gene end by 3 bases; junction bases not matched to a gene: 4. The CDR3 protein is CASSPLTGEDTEAFF. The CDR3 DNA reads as TGTGCCAGCTCACCACTGACAGGGGAGGACACTGAAGCTTTCTTT.

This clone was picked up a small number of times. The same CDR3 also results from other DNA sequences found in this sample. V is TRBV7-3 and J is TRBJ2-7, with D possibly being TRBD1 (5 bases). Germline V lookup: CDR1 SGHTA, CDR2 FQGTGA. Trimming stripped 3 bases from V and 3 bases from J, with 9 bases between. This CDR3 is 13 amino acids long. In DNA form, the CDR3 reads TGTGCCAGCAGCTTGGGGCCCGACTACGAGCAGTACTTC. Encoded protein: CASSLGPDYEQYF.

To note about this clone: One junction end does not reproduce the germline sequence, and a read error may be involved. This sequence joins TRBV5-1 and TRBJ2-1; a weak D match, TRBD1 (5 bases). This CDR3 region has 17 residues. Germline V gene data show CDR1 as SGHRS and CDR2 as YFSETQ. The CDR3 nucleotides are TGCGCCAGCAGCTTGGAAGGGGCTACCGAGGTCTACGATGAGCAGTTCTTC. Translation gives CASSLEGATEVYDEQFF.

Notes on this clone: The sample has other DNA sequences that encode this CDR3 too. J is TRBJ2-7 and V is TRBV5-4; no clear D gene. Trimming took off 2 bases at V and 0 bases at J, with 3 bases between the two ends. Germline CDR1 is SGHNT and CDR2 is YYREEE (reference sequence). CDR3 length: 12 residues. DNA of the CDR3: TGTGCCAGCAGCTTAAACTCCTACGAGCAGTACTTC. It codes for CASSLNSYEQYF.

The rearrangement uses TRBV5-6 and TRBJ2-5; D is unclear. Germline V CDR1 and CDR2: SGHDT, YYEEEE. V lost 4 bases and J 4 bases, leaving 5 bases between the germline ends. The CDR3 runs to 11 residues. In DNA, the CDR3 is TGTGCCAGCAGCCGTGCAGAGACCCAGTACTTC. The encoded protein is CASSRAETQYF.

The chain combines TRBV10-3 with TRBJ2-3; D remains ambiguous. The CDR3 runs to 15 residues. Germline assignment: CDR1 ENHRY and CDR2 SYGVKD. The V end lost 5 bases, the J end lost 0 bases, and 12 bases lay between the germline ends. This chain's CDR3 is CAISTHSFSTDTQYF. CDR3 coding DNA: TGTGCCATCAGTACACACAGCTTCAGCACAGATACGCAGTATTTT.

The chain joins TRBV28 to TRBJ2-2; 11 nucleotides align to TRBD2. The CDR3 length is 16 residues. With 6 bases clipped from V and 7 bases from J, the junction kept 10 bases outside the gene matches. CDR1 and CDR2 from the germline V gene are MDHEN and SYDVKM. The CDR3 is CASRLTSGSIGGELFF. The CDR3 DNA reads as TGTGCCAGCAGACTTACTAGCGGGAGTATCGGCGGGGAGCTGTTTTTT.

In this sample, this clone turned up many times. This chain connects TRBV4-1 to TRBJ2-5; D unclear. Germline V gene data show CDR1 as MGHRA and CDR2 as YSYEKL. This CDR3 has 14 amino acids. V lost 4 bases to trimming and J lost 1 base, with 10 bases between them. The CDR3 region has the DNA TGCGCCAGCAGCCCACAGATACTCCAAGAGACCCAGTACTTC. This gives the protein CASSPQILQETQYF.

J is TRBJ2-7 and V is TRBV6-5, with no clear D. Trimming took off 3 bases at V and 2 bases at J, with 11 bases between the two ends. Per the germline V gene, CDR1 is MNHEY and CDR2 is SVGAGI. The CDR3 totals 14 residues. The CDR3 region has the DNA TGTGCCAGCAGTTATGCGGCCAGAACCTACGAGCAGTACTTC. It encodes CASSYAARTYEQYF.

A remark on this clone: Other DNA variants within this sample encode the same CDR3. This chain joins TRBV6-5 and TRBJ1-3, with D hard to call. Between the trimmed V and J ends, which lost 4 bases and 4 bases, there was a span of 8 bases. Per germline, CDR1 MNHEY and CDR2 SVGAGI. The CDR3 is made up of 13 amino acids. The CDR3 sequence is CASSSSRGNTIYF. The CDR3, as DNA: TGTGCCAGCAGTTCATCTCGCGGAAACACCATATATTTT.

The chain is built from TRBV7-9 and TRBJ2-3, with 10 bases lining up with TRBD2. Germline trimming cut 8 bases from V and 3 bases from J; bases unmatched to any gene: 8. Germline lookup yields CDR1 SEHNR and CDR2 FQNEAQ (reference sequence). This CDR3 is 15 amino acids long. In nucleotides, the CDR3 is TGTGCCAGCCGCCCACTAGCGGGACTTACAGATACGCAGTATTTT. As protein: CASRPLAGLTDTQYF.

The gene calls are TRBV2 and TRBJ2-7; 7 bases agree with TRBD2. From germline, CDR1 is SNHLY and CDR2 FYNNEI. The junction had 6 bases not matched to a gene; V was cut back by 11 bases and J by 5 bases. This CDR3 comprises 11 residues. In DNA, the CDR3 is TGTGCCGCGGGAGCCCTCCACGAGCAGTACTTC. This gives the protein CAAGALHEQYF.

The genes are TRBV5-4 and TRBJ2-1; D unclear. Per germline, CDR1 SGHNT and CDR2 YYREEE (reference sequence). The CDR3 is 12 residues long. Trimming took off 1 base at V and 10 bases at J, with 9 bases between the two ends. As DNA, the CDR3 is TGTGCCAGCAGCTTGTTGTCAGACGAGCAGTTCTTC. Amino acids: CASSLLSDEQFF.

Here the CDR3 DNA reads TGTGCCTTAGGACAGACAGCCACTGAAGCTTTCTTT. Translated: CALGQTATEAFF. This chain links TRBV30 with TRBJ1-1; tentatively, D is TRBD1 (6 bases). The ends were cut back, 7 bases at V and 4 bases at J, with 13 bases in the middle. This CDR3 has 12 amino acids. In germline, CDR1 is GTSNPN, CDR2 SVGIG (reference sequence).